Below are 14 T cell receptor beta chains sequenced from a single sample in a study of identical twins. In TCRdb, the 5' RACE reads were re-called with MiXCR into one record per CDR3 protein. The sample gives around 340,000 distinct CDR3 sequences, approximately 13% of which show up once; roughly 7% is in the top ten. These data were also reused for a study on yellow fever vaccine responses in identical twins.

Sequenced sample: CD8+ T cells sorted from blood. All receptors come from a woman aged 18-30 years in good health.

The sample holds many counts of this clonotype. The chain couples TRBV7-8 to TRBJ2-1; TRBD1 matches 7 bases. Looked up from germline, CDR1 is SGHVS and CDR2 is FQNEAQ. V shed 5 bases and J 5 bases; nucleotides not matched to a gene: 12. This CDR3 contains 16 residues. CDR3 sequence: CASSMLRGTDNNEQFF. CDR3 bases: TGTGCCAGCAGCATGCTTAGGGGGACAGATAACAATGAGCAGTTCTTC.

The chain employs TRBV6-2 or TRBV6-3 and TRBJ1-1, with 7 bases identical to TRBD1. J lost 3 bases, V lost 6 bases, and 10 bases had no gene match. Germline CDR1 is MNHEY and CDR2 is SVGEGT. This CDR3 is built from 15 residues. CDR3 nucleotide sequence: TGTGCCAGCAGCGTTGGAGGGGGCAGGGACACTGAAGCTTTCTTT. Its protein product is CASSVGGGRDTEAFF.

This clonotype was recorded a few times. The chain links TRBV4-1 to TRBJ2-3; 8 bases match TRBD2. After removal of 4 bases from V and 1 base from J, the junction contained 4 bases not matched to a gene. Germline V CDR1 and CDR2: MGHRA, YSYEKL. This CDR3 comprises 15 residues. CDR3 region: CASSRKAGGTDTQYF. The CDR3 DNA reads as TGCGCCAGCAGCCGAAAAGCGGGGGGCACAGATACGCAGTATTTT.

The V gene is TRBV2, the J gene TRBJ1-5; possibly TRBD1 for D (6 bases). The germline CDR1 and CDR2 sequences are SNHLY and FYNNEI. The CDR3 is made up of 17 amino acids. With 0 bases removed from V and 2 bases from J, the gap between germline ends came to 14 bases. This CDR3 is CASSEALGRGRNQPQHF. CDR3 nucleotide sequence: TGTGCCAGCAGTGAAGCGCTAGGCAGGGGCCGCAATCAGCCCCAGCATTTT.

This clonotype was counted a few times. The CDR3 region has the DNA TGTGCCAGCAGGACCGGGACAAATAATCAGCCCCAGCATTTT. Translation: CASRTGTNNQPQHF. This chain links TRBV12-3 or TRBV12-4 with TRBJ1-5; a possible D gene is TRBD1 (6 bases). Trimming removed 6 bases at V and 4 bases at J, with 13 bases between. The CDR3 totals 14 residues.

The genes are TRBV9 and TRBJ1-1, with 7 bases matching TRBD1. Germline trimming cut 1 base from V and 4 bases from J; bases unmatched to any gene: 4. Germline CDR1 SGDLS, CDR2 YYNGEE. This CDR3 contains 14 residues. The CDR3: CASSVRQGGTEAFF. DNA of the CDR3: TGTGCCAGCAGCGTACGACAGGGCGGCACTGAAGCTTTCTTT.

The chain links TRBV28 to TRBJ2-4, with a weak D call TRBD2 (7 bases). V lost 5 bases, J lost 0 bases, and 17 bases lay in between. The CDR3 has 17 residues. Germline CDR1 reads MDHEN; CDR2 reads SYDVKM. CDR3 bases: TGTGCCAGCAGTCCCGAGGGGGGGTGGCTAGCCAAAAACATTCAGTACTTC. It encodes CASSPEGGWLAKNIQYF.

This rearrangement joins TRBV28 to TRBJ2-5; TRBD1 matches at 9 bases. There are 16 residues in the CDR3. The V gene's germline CDR1 is MDHEN and CDR2 SYDVKM. Trimming at V came to 6 bases and at J to 4 bases, leaving 12 bases not matched to a gene. CDR3 loop: CASSLGGQGRGETQYF. As DNA, the CDR3 is TGTGCCAGCAGCCTAGGGGGACAGGGAAGGGGAGAGACCCAGTACTTC.

At least ten counts were recorded for this clonotype. V usage is TRBV5-1 and J usage is TRBJ1-3; D perhaps matches TRBD1 (6 bases). Trimming removed 0 bases at V and 2 bases at J, with 6 bases between. The CDR3 consists of 14 residues. Germline CDR1 reads SGHRS; CDR2 reads YFSETQ. CDR3 nucleotide sequence: TGCGCCAGCAGCTTGGCAGGGGCTGGAAACACCATATATTTT. Encoded protein: CASSLAGAGNTIYF.

This clonotype was seen ten or more times. The V call is TRBV27, the J call TRBJ1-1, with a tentative D call TRBD1 (6 bases). Trimming removed 3 bases at V and 7 bases at J, with 12 bases between. CDR3 length: 13 residues. From germline, CDR1 is MNHEY and CDR2 SMNVEV (reference sequence). The CDR3 here is CASSLGGHSEAFF. Written as DNA, the CDR3 is TGTGCCAGCAGTTTGGGGGGCCACAGTGAAGCTTTCTTT.

The chain links TRBV7-9 to TRBJ2-3, with D tentatively TRBD1 or TRBD2 (5 bases each). V was cut by 5 bases and J by 2 bases, with 14 bases left in between. CDR1 is SEHNR, CDR2 FQNEAQ, per germline (reference sequence). The CDR3 is made up of 15 amino acids. The CDR3 sequence is CASSEAEGHTDTQYF. Written as DNA, the CDR3 is TGTGCCAGCAGCGAGGCAGAGGGGCACACAGATACGCAGTATTTT.

The J gene is TRBJ2-3, the V gene TRBV6-1; 9 nucleotides match TRBD2. This CDR3 contains 16 residues. The germline V gene has CDR1 MNHNS and CDR2 SASEGT. V was pared by 6 bases and J by 4 bases, with 11 bases of the junction left unmatched. The CDR3 DNA reads as TGTGCCAGCAGCCTGGCCCTAGCGGGACCTTCAGATACGCAGTATTTT. Amino acid sequence: CASSLALAGPSDTQYF.

Ten or more counts support this clonotype. The V and J genes are TRBV12-3 or TRBV12-4 and TRBJ2-3; TRBD2 aligns across 8 bases. Trimming cost V 7 bases and J 1 base; bases outside gene matches: 7. The CDR3 consists of 15 residues. The CDR3 loop is CASTAAGAGTDTQYF. The CDR3 DNA reads as TGTGCCAGCACTGCAGCGGGAGCGGGCACAGATACGCAGTATTTT.

The V call is TRBV10-3, the J call TRBJ2-7; possible D gene TRBD1, 6 bases. Trimming pared 2 bases from V and 3 bases from J, leaving 8 bases between. The CDR3 extends over 13 amino acids. The germline V gene encodes CDR1 ENHRY and CDR2 SYGVKD. The CDR3 loop reads CAISEGGNYEQYV. As DNA, the CDR3 is TGTGCCATCAGTGAGGGGGGCAACTACGAGCAGTACGTC.